The rows below give T cell receptor beta chains drawn from one sample of a study of T cell repertoires in cytomegalovirus infection. Using its own MiXCR run on the reads, TCRdb lists one record per CDR3 protein. The sample comprises fewer than 250,000 distinct CDR3 sequences, over 9% of which are singletons, and approximately 1.8% rests with the top ten. The specimen was PBMCs. The receptors stem from a human donor in good health (CMV status not recorded). Some clones in this sample may be carry-over from other donors' samples. Each CDR3 is given with its conserved first and last residue. A D gene is named only where the DNA matches it firmly. Rows may omit the clone size; those that give it use once, few, many or a size class.

j_call clone_size v_call d_call cdr3_nt cdr3_aa
TRBJ2-5 many TRBV5-1 NA TGCGCCAGCGCGGGCTTTCTCGGGCAAGAGACCCAGTACTTC CASAGFLGQETQYF
TRBJ2-4 NA TRBV6-2/TRBV6-3 NA TGTGCCAGCAGTTCTCCCCGAATCAAAAACATTCAGTACTTC CASSSPRIKNIQYF
TRBJ1-2 many TRBV7-2 NA TGTGCCAGCAGCTTAGCGGGGGGCAATGGCTACACCTTC CASSLAGGNGYTF
TRBJ1-4 many TRBV7-2 NA TGTGCCAGCAGCGTCTTTGAGGCGATAGCAGGGGAAAAACTGTTTTTT CASSVFEAIAGEKLFF
TRBJ2-5 many TRBV24-1 NA TGTGCCACCAGTGATGCGGGCCGCCTGAGGTACTTC CATSDAGRLRYF
TRBJ2-2 NA TRBV20-1 TRBD2 TGCAGTGCTAGAGATCGCGGGACTAGCGGGAGGGCCACCGGGGAGCTGTTTTTT CSARDRGTSGRATGELFF
TRBJ2-5 NA TRBV4-3 NA TGCGCCAGCAGCCAAGAGGCCCTAGTAGTAGGTTCGTTC CASSQEALVVGSF
TRBJ1-1 many TRBV2 NA TGTGCCAGCACTGGGGCCCTCGGCACTGAAGCTTTCTTT CASTGALGTEAFF
TRBJ2-2 NA TRBV14 NA TGTGCCAGCAAGTCCCTCCCCGGGGAGCTGTTTTTT CASKSLPGELFF
TRBJ1-2 many TRBV28 TRBD1 TGTGCCAGCAGCCGACCACGGGACAGAACTAACTATGGCTACACCTTC CASSRPRDRTNYGYTF
TRBJ2-3 many TRBV11-2 TRBD1 TGTGCCAGCAGCTTCGGACAGGGAGATACGCAGTATTTT CASSFGQGDTQYF
TRBJ2-7 many TRBV18 TRBD1 TGTGCCAGCTCACCAGAGACAGGGTACGAGCAGTACTTC CASSPETGYEQYF
TRBJ1-4 many TRBV7-2 TRBD1 TGTGCCAGCAGCCGGGACAGCTTTAATGAAAAACTGTTTTTT CASSRDSFNEKLFF
TRBJ2-1 many TRBV15 TRBD2 TGTGCCACCACTCCGGTAGCGGGAGTTCTCAATGAGCAGTTCTTC CATTPVAGVLNEQFF
TRBJ1-2 few TRBV15 NA TGTGCCACCAGCCGGGGCCTGGCAGGGGCCCCGAGCTATGGCTACACCTTC CATSRGLAGAPSYGYTF
TRBJ1-1 few TRBV6-2/TRBV6-3 NA TGTGCCAGCACACAGTTCGGGTTAGCTTTCTTT CASTQFGLAFF
TRBJ1-3 NA TRBV6-2/TRBV6-3 NA TGTGCCAGCAGTTACTTCGGGGGAACTGGAAACACCATATATTTT CASSYFGGTGNTIYF
TRBJ2-7 many TRBV28 NA TGTGCCAGCAGTTTACCCGACACCTACGAGCAGTACTTC CASSLPDTYEQYF
TRBJ1-5 many TRBV7-2 NA TGTGCCAGCAGCACCCAAGGTGGGGATCAGCCCCAGCATTTT CASSTQGGDQPQHF
TRBJ1-1 NA TRBV11-2 NA TGTGCCAGCAGCCCCATGATGGGTGATGGGTACACTGAAGCTTTCTTT CASSPMMGDGYTEAFF